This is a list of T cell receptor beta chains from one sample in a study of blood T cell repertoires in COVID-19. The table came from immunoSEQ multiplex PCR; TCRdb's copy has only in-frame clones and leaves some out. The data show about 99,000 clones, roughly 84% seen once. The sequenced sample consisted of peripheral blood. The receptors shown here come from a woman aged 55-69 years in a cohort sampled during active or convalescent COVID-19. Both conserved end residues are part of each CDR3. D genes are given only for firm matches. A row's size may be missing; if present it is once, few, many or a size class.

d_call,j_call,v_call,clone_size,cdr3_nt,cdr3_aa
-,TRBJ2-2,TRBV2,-,TGTGCCAGCAGCCTACAGGGACGCGGGCAAACCGGGGAGCTGTTTTTT,CASSLQGRGQTGELFF
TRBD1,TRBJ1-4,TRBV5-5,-,TGTGCCAGCAGCTTGCGACAGGGGGCGCGAAGTAATGAAAAACTGTTTTTT,CASSLRQGARSNEKLFF
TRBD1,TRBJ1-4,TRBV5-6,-,TGTGCCAGCAGCTACAGGGGCCTTAATGAAAAACTGTTTTTT,CASSYRGLNEKLFF
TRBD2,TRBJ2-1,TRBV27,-,TGTGCCAGCAGTTCCACCGGGACTAGCGGGAGTTTGGGGTTCTTC,CASSSTGTSGSLGFF
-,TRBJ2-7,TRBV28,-,TGTGCCAGCGGAGGGGGAGGGGAGCACGAGCAGTACTTC,CASGGGGEHEQYF
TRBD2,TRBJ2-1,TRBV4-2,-,TGTGCCAGCAGCCAGATCCTCATTAGCGGGAACACCTACAATGAGCAGTTCTTC,CASSQILISGNTYNEQFF
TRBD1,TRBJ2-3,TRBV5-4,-,TGTGCCAGCAGCTTAAGACAGGGGAGCACAGATACGCAGTATTTT,CASSLRQGSTDTQYF
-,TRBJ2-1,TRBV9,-,TGTGCCAGCAGGCTAACAGGGGACTCCTCCGGGAATGAGCAGTTCTTC,CASRLTGDSSGNEQFF
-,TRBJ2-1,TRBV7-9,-,TGTGCCAGCAGCCGAAGCGGAGGGGCCGGCAATGAGCAGTTCTTC,CASSRSGGAGNEQFF
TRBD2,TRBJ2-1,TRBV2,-,TGTGCCAGCAGTGCAAATGGACTAGCGGGGGACGAGCAGTTCTTC,CASSANGLAGDEQFF
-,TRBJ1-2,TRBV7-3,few,TGTGCCAGCAGCTCCGAATCCCGACAGGCTCTCTATGGCTACACCTTC,CASSSESRQALYGYTF
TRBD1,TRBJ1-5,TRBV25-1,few,TGTGCCAGCAGTGCGACAGGGGGGAATCAGCCCCAGCATTTT,CASSATGGNQPQHF
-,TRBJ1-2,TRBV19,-,TGTGCCAGTAGTAGGGGGCCGTATGGCTACACCTTC,CASSRGPYGYTF
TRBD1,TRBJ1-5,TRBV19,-,TGTGCCAGTAGTGAGGGACAGCCCAATCAGCCCCAGCATTTT,CASSEGQPNQPQHF
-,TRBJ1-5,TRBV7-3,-,TGTGCCAGCAGCTTAATTGGGCCTGATCAGCCCCAGCATTTT,CASSLIGPDQPQHF
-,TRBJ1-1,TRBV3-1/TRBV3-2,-,TGTGCCAGCAGCCAAGAGCGGTCAGTGTTATCCTTT,CASSQERSVLSF
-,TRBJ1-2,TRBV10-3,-,TGTGCCATCAGGGCGGGGGGCCGGTATGGCTACACCTTC,CAIRAGGRYGYTF
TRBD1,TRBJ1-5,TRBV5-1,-,TGCGCCAGCAGACAGGGGAGCCATCAGCCCCAGCATTTT,CASRQGSHQPQHF
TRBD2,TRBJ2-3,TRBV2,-,TGTGCCAGCAGCGTACTAGCGTACACAGATACGCAGTATTTT,CASSVLAYTDTQYF
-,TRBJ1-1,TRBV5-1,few,TGCGCCAGCAGCTTGGAGCTTTCCAGGGGGAACACTGAAGCTTTCTTT,CASSLELSRGNTEAFF
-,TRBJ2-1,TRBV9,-,TGTGCCAGCAGCGTCGGACCTCAGGGGGGATACAATGAGCAGTTCTTC,CASSVGPQGGYNEQFF
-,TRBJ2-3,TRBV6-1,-,TGTGCCAGCAGTGATCCGGATACGCAGTATTTT,CASSDPDTQYF